These 30 T cell receptor beta chains were sequenced from one sample in a study of blood T cell repertoires in COVID-19. Profiled with immunoSEQ multiplex PCR; TCRdb holds only in-frame clones, not every one. Here the sample spans tens of thousands of clones, roughly 82% being singletons. Sequencing was done on a sample of peripheral blood. These receptors all come from a man aged 45-65 years with acute or convalescent COVID-19.

The genes are TRBV2 and TRBJ1-1; D ambiguous. V was cut by 3 bases and J by 5 bases, with 4 bases left in between. This CDR3 spans 11 amino acids. Germline CDR1 is SNHLY and CDR2 is FYNNEI. Written as DNA, the CDR3 is TGTGCCAGCAGTGATCGGACTGAAGCTTTCTTT. Its translation: CASSDRTEAFF.

V is TRBV7-8 and J is TRBJ1-1; D not resolved. The ends were cut back, 2 bases at V and 3 bases at J, with 7 bases in the middle. CDR1 and CDR2 from the germline V gene are SGHVS and FQNEAQ. The CDR3 is made up of 13 amino acids. The CDR3 sequence: CASSLHQDTEAFF. Here the CDR3 DNA reads TGTGCCAGCAGCTTACACCAGGACACTGAAGCTTTCTTT.

This chain links TRBV16 with TRBJ1-2; the match to TRBD1 covers 7 bases. With V trimmed by 6 bases and J by 5 bases, 6 bases remained unmatched. Per the germline V gene, CDR1 is KGHSY and CDR2 is FQNENV. The CDR3 extends over 13 amino acids. The chain's CDR3 is CASSPDRTYGYTF. As DNA, the CDR3 is TGTGCCAGCAGTCCGGACAGGACATATGGCTACACCTTC.

This chain joins TRBV29-1 and TRBJ2-1; D is ambiguous. V lost 5 bases and J 0 bases, leaving 8 bases between the germline ends. CDR3 length: 13 amino acids. Looked up from germline, CDR1 is SQVTM and CDR2 is ANQGSEA. CDR3 in amino acids: CSVSGSSYNEQFF. For the CDR3, the DNA is TGCAGCGTTAGTGGTAGCTCCTACAATGAGCAGTTCTTC.

This chain links TRBV5-4 with TRBJ2-1, with 13 bases fitting TRBD2. CDR3 length: 19 residues. Germline V gives CDR1 SGHNT, CDR2 YYREEE (reference sequence). V lost 0 bases and J lost 2; bases outside the gene matches: 8. CDR3 DNA: TGTGCCAGCAGCTTGGGTGGGGGACTAGCGGGAACCGCCTACAATGAGCAGTTCTTC. This encodes CASSLGGGLAGTAYNEQFF.

V usage is TRBV5-5 and J usage is TRBJ2-5, with TRBD1 matching 7 bases. This CDR3 spans 15 amino acids. Germline V gene lookup returns CDR1 SGHKS and CDR2 YYEKEE (reference sequence). J was trimmed by 5 bases and V by 3 bases; bases with no gene match: 10. CDR3 nucleotide sequence: TGTGCCAGCAGCTCGGATAACAGGGGTTTGGAGACCCAGTACTTC. The encoded protein is CASSSDNRGLETQYF.

This chain joins TRBV19 and TRBJ2-1; 8 bases are shared with TRBD2. The V and J ends lost 7 bases and 9 bases, in that order; junction bases with no gene match: 14. The CDR3 is 15 residues long. Germline V gene sequence: CDR1 LNHDA, CDR2 SQIVND (reference sequence). For the CDR3, the DNA is TGTGCCAGTAAGCCCGGGACTAGTGATTCGGGTGAGCAGTTCTTC. This encodes CASKPGTSDSGEQFF.

V usage is TRBV11-3 and J usage is TRBJ2-3; a weak D match, TRBD1 (6 bases). The CDR3 is 14 amino acids. V was clipped by 5 bases and J by 0 bases, with 9 bases between them. Germline values: CDR1 SGHNT, CDR2 YENEEA. CDR3: CASSPGASTDTQYF. The CDR3 bases are TGTGCCAGCAGCCCAGGGGCTAGCACAGATACGCAGTATTTT.

V is TRBV15 and J is TRBJ2-3; tentative D call: TRBD2 (5 bases). Trimming removed 0 bases from V and 1 base from J, with 8 bases in between. There are 15 residues in the CDR3. Germline V gives CDR1 LNHNV, CDR2 YYDKDF (reference sequence). The CDR3 region has the DNA TGTGCCACCAGCAGAGATGGAGGAGGCACAGATACGCAGTATTTT. It is translated as CATSRDGGGTDTQYF. Full variable domain (remainder filled in from reference TRBV15 and TRBJ2-3): DAMVIQNPRYQVTQFGKPVTLSCSQTLNHNVMYWYQQKSSQAPKLLFHYYDKDFNNEADTPDNFQSRRPNTSFCFLDIRSPGLGDTAMYLCATSRDGGGTDTQYFGPGTRLTVL.

This clone was picked up a small number of times. The V and J genes are TRBV5-4 and TRBJ1-4; D is possibly TRBD1 (5 bases). Deletions cut 3 bases from V and 4 bases from J, with 10 bases between. The CDR3 is made up of 14 amino acids. Per the germline V gene, CDR1 is SGHNT and CDR2 is YYREEE (reference sequence). The CDR3 DNA follows: TGTGCCAGCAGCTCACAGGAGATTAATGAAAAACTGTTTTTT. It codes for CASSSQEINEKLFF.

V usage is TRBV12-3 or TRBV12-4 and J usage is TRBJ2-3; no firm D call. The CDR3 is made up of 12 amino acids. V lost 5 bases to trimming and J lost 2 bases, with 5 bases between them. CDR3 nucleotides: TGTGCCAGCAGTACCTACACAGATACGCAGTATTTT. Translation gives CASSTYTDTQYF.

The chain combines TRBV11-2 with TRBJ1-4, with D perhaps matching TRBD1 (6 bases). V was trimmed by 5 bases and J by 0 bases, leaving 13 bases between them. Looked up from germline, CDR1 is SGHAT and CDR2 is FQNNGV. The CDR3 contains 16 residues. CDR3 in amino acids: CASSDGQRATNEKLFF. CDR3 sequence (DNA): TGTGCCAGCAGCGATGGACAGCGAGCAACTAATGAAAAACTGTTTTTT.

This clone was counted between two and nine times. J is TRBJ2-7 and V is TRBV20-1, with D hard to call. Trimming pared 3 bases from V and 7 bases from J, leaving 10 bases between. The CDR3 spans 11 residues. Germline CDR1 is DFQATT and CDR2 is SNEGSKA (reference sequence). The CDR3 is CSASYVREQYF. CDR3 nucleotide sequence: TGCAGTGCTAGCTATGTGAGAGAGCAGTACTTC.

The rearrangement links TRBV20-1 to TRBJ2-5, with D unresolved. The germline V gene has CDR1 DFQATT and CDR2 SNEGSKA (reference sequence). This CDR3 contains 10 residues. The V end lost 6 bases, the J end lost 4 bases, and 6 bases lay between the germline ends. As DNA, the CDR3 is TGCAGTGCCCAGCGAGAGACCCAGTACTTC. It encodes CSAQRETQYF.

The chain has TRBV18 and TRBJ2-7, with D maybe TRBD1 (6 bases). CDR3 length equals 13 residues. V lost 5 bases and J lost 6, with 14 bases in between. Germline-derived CDR1 and CDR2 are KGHSH and LQKENI. This CDR3 is CASSTGQTPEQYF. The CDR3 DNA reads as TGTGCCAGCTCAACTGGACAGACACCCGAGCAGTACTTC.

The rearrangement links TRBV3-1 (or the pseudogene TRBV3-2) to TRBJ2-7; 8 nucleotides align to TRBD1. Germline assignment: CDR1 LGHDT and CDR2 YNNKEL (reference sequence). The CDR3 totals 14 residues. With 4 bases clipped from V and 6 bases from J, the junction kept 8 bases outside the gene matches. The chain's CDR3 is CASSRGATGGEQYF. The CDR3 DNA is TGTGCCAGCAGCCGGGGGGCCACAGGGGGCGAGCAGTACTTC.

The V call is TRBV24-1, the J call TRBJ1-2; possible D gene TRBD1, 5 bases. CDR1 and CDR2 from the germline V gene are KGHDR and SFDVKD. This CDR3 is 14 amino acids long. Trimming removed 1 base from V and 6 bases from J, with 11 bases in between. CDR3 DNA: TGTGCCACCAGTGATTTTAGGGGCAAGGATGGCTACACCTTC. Translating gives CATSDFRGKDGYTF.

The CDR3 protein is CASSLNKNTEAFF. In nucleotides, the CDR3 is TGTGCCAGCTCACTAAACAAGAACACTGAAGCTTTCTTT. V gene TRBV18 combines with J gene TRBJ1-1; D unresolved. The ends were cut back, 4 bases at V and 1 base at J, with 7 bases in the middle. Germline CDR1 KGHSH, CDR2 LQKENI. The CDR3 has 13 amino acids.

This clone was seen just once. The V call is TRBV30, the J call TRBJ1-5, with 9 bases aligning to TRBD1. Germline V gives CDR1 GTSNPN, CDR2 SVGIG (reference sequence). The CDR3 sequence is 16 residues long. V was clipped by 5 bases and J by 6 bases; unmatched bases: 14. For the CDR3, the DNA is TGTGCCTGGGCCACAACCGGGACAGGGAAAGGTCAGCCCCAGCATTTT. Its translation is CAWATTGTGKGQPQHF.

The rearrangement links TRBV6-1 to TRBJ2-7; D gene unclear. This CDR3 has 14 amino acids. The V end lost 3 bases, the J end lost 2 bases, and 11 bases lay between the germline ends. Germline V gene sequence: CDR1 MNHNS, CDR2 SASEGT. The CDR3 DNA follows: TGTGCCAGCAGTGACCTCAGCGCCACCTACGAGCAGTACTTC. This sequence encodes CASSDLSATYEQYF.

J is TRBJ1-6 and V is TRBV15; a possible D gene is TRBD1 (5 bases). Germline-derived CDR1 and CDR2 are LNHNV and YYDKDF (reference sequence). The CDR3 contains 16 residues. V lost 1 base and J lost 7, with 14 bases in between. The CDR3 DNA follows: TGTGCCACCAGCAGAGGTAACAGGAGAAACAATTCACCCCTCCACTTT. It translates to CATSRGNRRNNSPLHF.

The CDR3 region is CASSEGLGSGNEQFF. The CDR3 nucleotides are TGTGCCAGCTCTGAGGGACTAGGAAGCGGCAATGAGCAGTTCTTC. The V call is TRBV18, the J call TRBJ2-1, with 8 bases aligning to TRBD2. The J segment lost 6 bases and the V segment lost 6 bases, leaving 10 bases of the junction unmatched. Germline CDR1 is KGHSH and CDR2 is LQKENI. This CDR3 region has 15 residues. The variable domain in full, with the rest retrieved from reference TRBV18 and TRBJ2-1, is NAGVMQNPRHLVRRRGQEARLRCSPMKGHSHVYWYRQLPEEGLKFMVYLQKENIIDESGMPKERFSAEFPKEGPSILRIQQVVRGDSAAYFCASSEGLGSGNEQFFGPGTRLTVL.

The rearrangement links TRBV7-2 to TRBJ1-1; 10 bases are a match to TRBD1. The CDR3 totals 16 residues. The germline gives CDR1 SGHTA, CDR2 FQGNSA. V shed 5 bases and J 1 base; nucleotides not matched to a gene: 7. The CDR3 is CASSRRQGATNTEAFF. In nucleotides, the CDR3 is TGTGCCAGCAGCCGGAGACAGGGGGCGACGAACACTGAAGCTTTCTTT.

The J gene is TRBJ2-1, the V gene TRBV14; D is uncertain. V gave up 1 base and J gave up 7 bases, with 14 bases separating them. The CDR3 extends over 15 amino acids. Germline CDR1 reads SGHDN; CDR2 reads FVKESK. The CDR3 DNA sequence: TGTGCCAGCAGCCAAGCAGGAATTGGGTTGAATGAGCAGTTCTTC. Protein: CASSQAGIGLNEQFF.

The CDR3: CASSPDRDSNQPQHF. CDR3 nucleotide sequence: TGTGCCAGCAGCCCGGACAGAGATAGCAATCAGCCCCAGCATTTT. The chain carries TRBV7-6 and TRBJ1-5, with a tentative D call TRBD1 (6 bases). The CDR3 sequence is 15 residues long. V lost 5 bases and J lost 0, with 11 bases in between. The germline gives CDR1 SGHVS, CDR2 FNYEAQ. Full variable domain (outside the CDR3, taken from reference TRBV7-6 and TRBJ1-5): GAGVSQSPRYKVTKRGQDVALRCDPISGHVSLYWYRQALGQGPEFLTYFNYEAQQDKSGLPNDRFSAERPEGSISTLTIQRTEQRDSAMYRCASSPDRDSNQPQHFGDGTRLSIL.

The chain carries TRBV30 and TRBJ2-7; 8 nucleotides line up with TRBD1. V was pared by 0 bases and J by 2 bases, with 6 bases of the junction left unmatched. Germline CDR1 and CDR2: GTSNPN and SVGIG (reference sequence). The CDR3 spans 15 residues. CDR3: CAWSVGAGGAYEQYF. CDR3 nucleotides: TGTGCCTGGAGTGTAGGGGCAGGGGGCGCCTACGAGCAGTACTTC.

The chain uses TRBV10-3 and TRBJ1-2; 9 positions agree with TRBD1. The trim removed 3 bases at V and 7 bases at J, leaving 15 bases unmatched. CDR1 is ENHRY, CDR2 SYGVKD, per germline. The CDR3 loop spans 17 amino acids. The CDR3 bases are TGTGCCATCAGTGACCTCGCCCCAGCCGGGACAGGGAGTGGCTACACCTTC. This encodes CAISDLAPAGTGSGYTF.

V and J are TRBV15 and TRBJ2-1, with D perhaps TRBD2 (6 bases). Trimming left V 0 bases short and J 8 bases short, with 20 bases between. CDR3 length: 17 residues. CDR1 and CDR2 (germline): LNHNV, YYDKDF (reference sequence). The CDR3 DNA sequence: TGTGCCACCAGCAGAGAAAGGTGGCGGGAAGTTTTCTATGAGCAGTTCTTC. Amino acid sequence: CATSRERWREVFYEQFF.

The chain has TRBV7-8 and TRBJ2-7, with 10 bases lining up with TRBD2. The ends lost 1 base at V and 0 bases at J; junction bases unmatched: 9. The CDR3 loop spans 18 amino acids. Germline-derived CDR1 and CDR2 are SGHVS and FQNEAQ. The chain's CDR3 is CASSLVGLAGVSSYEQYF. Written as DNA, the CDR3 is TGTGCCAGCAGCTTAGTGGGGCTAGCGGGGGTGAGCTCCTACGAGCAGTACTTC. Full variable domain (remainder filled in from reference TRBV7-8 and TRBJ2-7): GAGVSQSPRYKVAKRGQDVALRCDPISGHVSLFWYQQALGQGPEFLTYFQNEAQLDKSGLPSDRFFAERPEGSVSTLKIQRTQQEDSAVYLCASSLVGLAGVSSYEQYFGPGTRLTVT.

This sequence joins TRBV7-2 and TRBJ2-5; TRBD1 aligns across 11 bases. Trimming at V came to 0 bases and at J to 4 bases, leaving 7 bases not matched to a gene. The CDR3 sequence is 17 residues long. CDR1 is SGHTA and CDR2 is FQGNSA in the germline V gene. The CDR3 protein is CASSLAIRDRGGETQYF. CDR3 DNA: TGTGCCAGCAGCTTAGCAATACGGGACAGGGGGGGAGAGACCCAGTACTTC.